This T cell receptor beta chain was identified in a study of graft-versus-host responses after intestinal transplantation. Overall study: Anti-thymocyte globulin was used for induction in all recipients, who then took tacrolimus and steroids for about three years.

Between the trimmed V and J ends, which lost 8 bases and 4 bases, there was a span of 12 bases. The germline V gene encodes CDR1 MDHEN and CDR2 SYDVKM. The CDR3 spans 13 residues. Worth noting for this clone: Antigen: not known.

Clones were read by immunoSEQ multiplex PCR, and TCRdb kept only the in-frame ones, dropping some. Of just under 65,000 clones listed, roughly 90% were seen once; the top ten hold around 1.7%. The chain employs TRBV28 and TRBJ1-5, with a weak D call TRBD1 (5 bases). This TCR derives from a human donor who was the organ donor for an intestinal transplant. Source: unstimulated CD8+ T cells sorted from spleen or lymph node cells, taken before transplant. Here the CDR3 DNA reads TGTGCCAGCTTATTTAGGGGAAATCAGCCCCAGCATTTT. It encodes CASLFRGNQPQHF.